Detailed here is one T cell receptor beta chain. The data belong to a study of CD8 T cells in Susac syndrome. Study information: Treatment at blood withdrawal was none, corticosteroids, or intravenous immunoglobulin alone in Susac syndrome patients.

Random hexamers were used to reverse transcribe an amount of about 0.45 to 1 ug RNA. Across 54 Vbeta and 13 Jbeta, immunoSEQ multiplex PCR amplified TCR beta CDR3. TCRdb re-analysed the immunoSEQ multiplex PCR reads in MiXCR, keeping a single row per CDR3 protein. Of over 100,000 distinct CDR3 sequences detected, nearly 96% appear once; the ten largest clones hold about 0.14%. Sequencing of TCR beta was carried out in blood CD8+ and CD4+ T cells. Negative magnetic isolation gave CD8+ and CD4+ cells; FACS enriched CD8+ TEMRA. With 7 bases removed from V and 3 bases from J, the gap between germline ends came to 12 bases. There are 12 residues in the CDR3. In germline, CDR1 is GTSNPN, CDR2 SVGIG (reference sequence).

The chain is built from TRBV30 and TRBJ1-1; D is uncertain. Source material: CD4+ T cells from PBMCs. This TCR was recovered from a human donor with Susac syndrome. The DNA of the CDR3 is TGTGCCTCGGAGGGCGGATACACTGAAGCTTTCTTT. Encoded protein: CASEGGYTEAFF.